This is a list of T cell receptor beta chains from one sample in a study of T cell responses to AZD1222 COVID-19 vaccine. Profiling relied on immunoSEQ multiplex PCR, and the TCRdb table lists in-frame clones only, not all of them. The table shows 150,000 or so clones, with roughly 90% occurring only once. The sample consisted of peripheral blood, taken on day 0 of AZD1222 vaccination. These receptors were obtained from an adult in good health. CDR3s include the opening cysteine and the closing phenylalanine or tryptophan. Fields, in order: V gene, D gene, J gene, clone size, CDR3 protein, CDR3 DNA. D genes are given only for firm matches. For some rows the clone size is stated as once, few or many, or as a class when expanded; others skip it.

TRBV7-8,TRBD1,TRBJ2-7,.,CASSSSGTAYEQYF,TGTGCCAGCAGCTCCTCCGGGACAGCCTACGAGCAGTACTTC
TRBV6-5,.,TRBJ2-7,once,CASRIGRDNEQYF,TGTGCCAGCAGGATTGGCAGGGATAACGAGCAGTACTTC
TRBV2,.,TRBJ1-3,.,CASSGGTSGNTIYF,TGTGCCAGCAGTGGAGGGACGAGTGGAAACACCATATATTTT
TRBV28,.,TRBJ2-1,.,CASSFGAGGIGNEQFF,TGTGCCAGCAGTTTCGGGGCAGGGGGGATTGGGAATGAGCAGTTCTTC
TRBV4-2,.,TRBJ1-2,.,CASSQDPVAPENGGYTF,TGTGCCAGCAGCCAAGATCCGGTTGCCCCAGAGAACGGAGGCTACACCTTC
TRBV10-2,.,TRBJ2-1,.,CASTYYRVRNEQFF,TGCGCCAGCACCTACTACAGGGTTCGAAATGAGCAGTTCTTC
TRBV19,.,TRBJ1-5,.,CASSIVVRLSNQPQHF,TGTGCCAGTAGTATAGTAGTACGGTTGAGCAATCAGCCCCAGCATTTT
TRBV5-1,.,TRBJ1-5,.,CASSFSGEPQHF,TGCGCCAGCAGCTTTTCGGGGGAGCCCCAGCATTTT
TRBV9,TRBD1,TRBJ1-4,.,CASSPGQGAEKLFF,TGTGCCAGCAGCCCAGGACAGGGGGCTGAAAAACTGTTTTTT
TRBV29-1,.,TRBJ1-1,.,CSALSLPGQEAFF,TGCAGCGCGTTGAGTCTTCCGGGACAAGAAGCTTTCTTT
TRBV7-2,TRBD2,TRBJ2-7,.,CASSLAFNRGEYEQYF,TGTGCCAGCAGCTTAGCGTTTAATCGGGGGGAATACGAGCAGTACTTC
TRBV5-4,.,TRBJ1-5,once,CASSLSGNQPQHF,TGTGCCAGCAGCTTGTCAGGGAATCAGCCCCAGCATTTT
TRBV11-2,.,TRBJ2-3,.,CASSLGILTTDTQYF,TGTGCCAGCAGCTTGGGGATCCTGACCACAGATACGCAGTATTTT
TRBV5-1,.,TRBJ1-1,.,CASSLGGAHTEAFF,TGCGCCAGCAGCTTGGGAGGGGCGCACACTGAAGCTTTCTTT
TRBV5-1,.,TRBJ2-2,.,CASSLGTTGTGELFF,TGCGCCAGCAGCTTGGGGACTACCGGCACCGGGGAGCTGTTTTTT